A selection of T cell receptor beta chains follows, all from one sample in a study of T-cell reconstitution after alpha-beta-depleted transplantation in children. TCRdb processed the PCR reads anew with MiXCR; each CDR3 protein has one entry. This table has roughly 20,000 distinct CDR3 sequences, roughly a tenth appearing once. Material: PBMCs from the stem cell graft donor, obtained from the stem cell graft. The receptors stem from a human donor who donated a stem cell graft to a child with chronic granulomatous disease. CDR3s include the opening cysteine and the closing phenylalanine or tryptophan. The D gene is left open where the match is weak. For some rows the clone size is stated as once, few or many, or as a class when expanded; others skip it.

d_call j_call v_call clone_size cdr3_aa cdr3_nt
NA TRBJ1-1 TRBV28 many CASSLGQGEAFF TGTGCCAGCAGTTTAGGGCAGGGTGAAGCTTTCTTT
NA TRBJ2-3 TRBV20-1 many CSGDTQYF TGCAGTGGAGATACGCAGTATTTT
NA TRBJ2-7 TRBV7-8 few CASSLFYGSYEQYF TGTGCCAGCAGCTTATTCTACGGCTCCTACGAGCAGTACTTC
NA TRBJ2-7 TRBV11-2 many CASSWGPGSSYEQYF TGTGCCAGCAGCTGGGGCCCAGGGAGCTCCTACGAGCAGTACTTC
NA TRBJ2-7 TRBV20-1 NA CSARGGTNSYEQYF TGCAGTGCTAGGGGCGGGACAAACTCCTACGAGCAGTACTTC
TRBD1 TRBJ1-2 TRBV13 few CASSYTLGTGNYGYTF TGTGCCAGCAGCTACACTCTCGGGACAGGGAACTATGGCTACACCTTC
TRBD1 TRBJ2-2 TRBV27 many CASSLYWDRGNTGELFF TGTGCCAGCAGTTTATATTGGGACAGGGGAAACACCGGGGAGCTGTTTTTT
NA TRBJ2-3 TRBV6-5 many CASSYSIARGTPDTQYF TGTGCCAGCAGTTACTCGATAGCCAGGGGAACGCCAGATACGCAGTATTTT
NA TRBJ1-2 TRBV5-1 many CASSHRQLLDYGYTF TGCGCCAGCAGCCACCGACAGCTATTGGACTATGGCTACACCTTC
NA TRBJ1-2 TRBV28 many CASSLRRTKTYGYTF TGTGCCAGCAGTTTAAGACGGACAAAAACCTATGGCTACACCTTC
NA TRBJ1-2 TRBV5-1 many CASSLDRNYGYTF TGCGCCAGCAGCTTGGACAGAAACTATGGCTACACCTTC
NA TRBJ2-1 TRBV7-9 NA CASTRQRKNEQFF TGTGCCAGCACCCGACAGCGCAAGAATGAGCAGTTCTTC
TRBD2 TRBJ2-4 TRBV3-1 many CASSQGGGLAGLAKNIQYF TGTGCCAGCAGCCAAGGGGGAGGACTAGCGGGGCTAGCCAAAAACATTCAGTACTTC
TRBD1 TRBJ1-4 TRBV18 NA CASSPGTGEEKLFF TGTGCCAGCTCACCCGGGACAGGGGAAGAAAAACTGTTTTTT
NA TRBJ2-5 TRBV7-9 many CASSPEGYQETQYF TGTGCCAGCAGCCCAGAGGGATACCAAGAGACCCAGTACTTC
NA TRBJ2-3 TRBV21-1 many CASSPRGSGGTDTQYF TGTGCCAGCAGCCCCCGGGGTAGCGGGGGAACAGATACGCAGTATTTT
NA TRBJ2-7 TRBV5-1 NA CASSLKGKAYEQYF TGCGCCAGCAGCTTGAAGGGGAAGGCCTACGAGCAGTACTTC
NA TRBJ1-1 TRBV19 NA CASSIVWRLNTEAFF TGTGCCAGTAGTATTGTTTGGAGGCTGAACACTGAAGCTTTCTTT
NA TRBJ1-4 TRBV6-5 many CASSPRAGEKLFF TGTGCCAGCAGCCCCAGGGCGGGTGAAAAACTGTTTTTT
TRBD2 TRBJ2-1 TRBV20-1 few CSALTSGGSSYNEQFF TGCAGTGCTCTGACTAGCGGGGGGAGCTCCTACAATGAGCAGTTCTTC
NA TRBJ1-5 TRBV28 many CASSRGGWRDGQPQHF TGTGCCAGCAGCCGCGGGGGGTGGAGGGATGGCCAGCCCCAGCATTTT
NA TRBJ1-2 TRBV9 many CASSLKPGEYYGYTF TGTGCCAGCAGCCTCAAGCCAGGGGAGTACTATGGCTACACCTTC
TRBD2 TRBJ2-3 TRBV20-1 many CSARDRQAGGRADTQYF TGCAGTGCTAGAGATCGACAGGCGGGGGGCCGGGCAGATACGCAGTATTTT
TRBD1 TRBJ2-2 TRBV5-5 many CASSLAGTGYTGELFF TGTGCCAGCAGCTTGGCCGGGACAGGGTACACCGGGGAGCTGTTTTTT
NA TRBJ2-1 TRBV20-1 many CSARDGVLSYNEQFF TGCAGTGCTAGAGATGGGGTCCTCTCCTACAATGAGCAGTTCTTC
NA TRBJ2-5 TRBV7-9 many CASSFGGLETQYF TGTGCCAGCAGCTTCGGGGGGCTAGAGACCCAGTACTTC
TRBD1 TRBJ1-1 TRBV27 many CASSLGTGGNTEAFF TGTGCCAGCAGTTTAGGAACAGGGGGGAACACTGAAGCTTTCTTT
NA TRBJ2-7 TRBV7-2 few CASRGGGQYEQYF TGTGCCAGCAGGGGAGGAGGGCAGTACGAGCAGTACTTC
NA TRBJ1-5 TRBV10-3 many CAISESVGLQPQHF TGTGCCATCAGTGAGTCGGTGGGGCTCCAGCCCCAGCATTTT
TRBD2 TRBJ2-1 TRBV2 many CASKREGEDEQFF TGTGCCAGCAAGCGGGAGGGCGAAGATGAGCAGTTCTTC
NA TRBJ1-1 TRBV28 many CASRYSDRNTEAFF TGTGCCAGCCGTTACTCGGACAGAAACACTGAAGCTTTCTTT
TRBD2 TRBJ2-3 TRBV12-3/TRBV12-4 NA CASSSGGANTDTQYF TGTGCCAGCAGTTCCGGGGGGGCGAACACAGATACGCAGTATTTT
NA TRBJ2-7 TRBV28 many CASSVGLAYSYEQYF TGTGCCAGCAGTGTCGGACTGGCTTACTCCTACGAGCAGTACTTC
NA TRBJ2-1 TRBV15 many CATSRGQRGSFYNEQFF TGTGCCACCAGCAGAGGTCAACGGGGTTCGTTCTACAATGAGCAGTTCTTC
NA TRBJ2-7 TRBV18 many CASSPRRGETDEQYF TGTGCCAGCTCTCCCCGGAGGGGAGAAACGGACGAGCAGTACTTC
NA TRBJ1-2 TRBV6-1 NA CASRPLGRENYGYTF TGTGCCAGCAGACCTCTTGGGCGAGAAAACTATGGCTACACCTTC
TRBD1 TRBJ2-2 TRBV20-1 many CSARAPTGATGELFF TGCAGTGCTAGGGCCCCGACAGGGGCTACCGGGGAGCTGTTTTTT
TRBD2 TRBJ2-4 TRBV7-9 many CASSPSGGLAKNIQYF TGTGCCAGCAGTCCCTCGGGGGGACTAGCCAAAAACATTCAGTACTTC
NA TRBJ1-5 TRBV19 few CASSIRDSNQPQHF TGTGCCAGTAGTATCCGGGACAGCAATCAGCCCCAGCATTTT
TRBD1 TRBJ2-7 TRBV28 once CASGPGQVSYEQYF TGTGCCAGCGGCCCTGGACAGGTCTCCTACGAGCAGTACTTC
NA TRBJ2-5 TRBV10-3 many CAISEFGAQETQYF TGTGCCATCAGTGAGTTCGGGGCGCAGGAGACCCAGTACTTC
NA TRBJ1-5 TRBV20-1 many CSVQPEGRGFGQPQHF TGCAGTGTCCAACCCGAAGGACGGGGGTTCGGTCAGCCCCAGCATTTT
NA TRBJ2-1 TRBV12-3/TRBV12-4 many CASSLLAFLHEQFF TGTGCCAGCAGTTTGCTAGCATTTCTCCATGAGCAGTTCTTC
NA TRBJ2-7 TRBV5-5 many CASTFRGSYEQYF TGTGCCAGCACCTTTCGGGGGTCCTACGAGCAGTACTTC
NA TRBJ2-7 TRBV5-4 many CASSLAGGHEQYF TGTGCCAGCAGCTTGGCCGGGGGCCACGAGCAGTACTTC
NA TRBJ2-2 TRBV3-1 many CASSHAGSIGELFF TGTGCCAGCAGCCATGCGGGGAGTATCGGGGAGCTGTTTTTT
NA TRBJ1-1 TRBV7-2 many CASSFTAFF TGTGCCAGCAGCTTCACGGCTTTCTTT
NA TRBJ2-1 TRBV5-5 many CASSLGREYYNEQFF TGTGCCAGCAGCTTGGGAAGGGAGTACTACAATGAGCAGTTCTTC
NA TRBJ2-7 TRBV2 once CASSAPGGSSYEQYF TGTGCCAGCAGTGCCCCTGGAGGGAGCTCCTACGAGCAGTACTTC
NA TRBJ2-3 TRBV7-9 many CASSLIPSGSTDTQYF TGTGCCAGCAGCTTAATCCCCAGCGGGAGCACAGATACGCAGTATTTT
NA TRBJ2-3 TRBV7-3 many CASSLREKDTQYF TGTGCCAGCAGCTTACGGGAGAAGGATACGCAGTATTTT
TRBD1 TRBJ1-1 TRBV7-3 many CASSLGTGGGDTEAFF TGTGCCAGCAGCTTAGGGACAGGGGGCGGGGACACTGAAGCTTTCTTT
NA TRBJ2-5 TRBV12-3/TRBV12-4 many CASSWDSQETQYF TGTGCCAGCAGCTGGGACTCCCAAGAGACCCAGTACTTC
NA TRBJ1-1 TRBV21-1 many CASSKEWEGGTEAFF TGTGCCAGCAGCAAAGAGTGGGAGGGAGGCACTGAAGCTTTCTTT